This T cell receptor (beta chain) emerged from a study of T cells in Graves' hyperthyroidism and ophthalmopathy. For the study at large: Peripheral blood was obtained at initial diagnosis, preceding any treatment.

This clonotype came up a few times. The V and J ends lost 5 bases and 3 bases respectively, with 11 bases between them. The CDR3 totals 14 residues. Per the germline V gene, CDR1 is MNHNS and CDR2 is SASEGT. TCR beta CDR3 regions were amplified from RNA transcripts. HTBI primers were used for first-round RT-PCR of the TCR CDR3. TCRdb analysed the multiplex PCR reads with MiXCR anew, one entry per CDR3 protein. Of about 640,000 distinct CDR3 sequences in the sample, roughly 20% were seen once. This TCR derives from a young man with Graves' ophthalmopathy. The chain recombines TRBV6-1 with TRBJ1-5; tentative D call: TRBD1 (6 bases). Sequencing used blood. The CDR3 loop reads CASSSRGHNQPQHF. For the CDR3, the DNA is TGTGCCAGCAGTTCCAGGGGCCACAATCAGCCCCAGCATTTT.